This T cell receptor beta chain originates from a study of blood T cell repertoires in COVID-19. V shed 6 bases and J 3 bases; nucleotides not matched to a gene: 13. The CDR3 loop spans 17 amino acids. CDR1 MDHEN and CDR2 SYDVKM come from the germline V gene. The method was immunoSEQ multiplex PCR; TCRdb's version includes in-frame clones alone and lacks a portion of them. The sample has around 94,000 clones; 75% to 90% are singletons. The rearrangement links TRBV28 to TRBJ1-2; 10 bases align to TRBD1. This TCR derives from a human donor in a cohort sampled during active COVID-19. Sequencing was performed on peripheral blood. CDR3 protein: CASSYLIRGQGHYGYTF. The DNA of the CDR3 is TGTGCCAGCAGCTACCTTATTAGGGGACAGGGGCACTATGGCTACACCTTC.